This T cell receptor beta chain was retrieved from a study of a mutant IDH1 vaccine in newly diagnosed glioma. The study's findings and limits: Vaccine-induced immune responses were detected in 85% to 95% of patients. Pseudoprogression appeared unlinked to shifts in leading peripheral T cell clonotypes.

Details on this clone: Its antigen is not identified.

The time point here: week 11, during vaccination. Topical imiquimod was applied with each vaccine dose, which held 300 ug of mutant IDH1 20-mer peptide. The astrocytomas were IDH1-mutant, ATRX-negative, and WHO grade 3 or 4. Assay: immunoSEQ multiplex PCR; the TCRdb copy retains only in-frame clones and omits some. The data show more than 50,000 clones, with over 75% seen just once and around 2% held by the top ten. Source: PBMCs, taken from a glioma patient whose treatment included an IDH1 peptide vaccine. This TCR was sampled from a man aged 35 to 55 with glioma.

Here the CDR3 DNA reads TGTGCCAGCAGCTTAGATCTAGCGGGGGGGCACGCCACAGATACGCAGTATTTT. Translated: CASSLDLAGGHATDTQYF. The chain employs TRBV7-6 and TRBJ2-3, with 12 nucleotides matching TRBD2. Germline CDR1 reads SGHVS; CDR2 reads FNYEAQ. The CDR3 contains 18 residues. Trimming cost V 1 base and J 2 bases; bases outside gene matches: 7. Full variable domain (rest looked up from reference TRBV7-6 and TRBJ2-3): GAGVSQSPRYKVTKRGQDVALRCDPISGHVSLYWYRQALGQGPEFLTYFNYEAQQDKSGLPNDRFSAERPEGSISTLTIQRTEQRDSAMYRCASSLDLAGGHATDTQYFGPGTRLTVL.